The clone carrying this T cell receptor (beta chain) was detected only a few times. Its antigen is not known. The length of the CDR3 is 15 residues. V dropped 6 bases and J dropped 2; count of bases not matched to a gene: 9. The CDR3 regions of TCR beta were amplified from RNA transcripts. Using the HTBI primer set, a first-round RT-PCR was run on the TCR CDR3. TCRdb ran MiXCR on the multiplex PCR reads and lists one entry per CDR3 protein. The data contain roughly 580,000 distinct CDR3 sequences, around 46% of them singletons. The entry originates in a study of T cells in Graves' hyperthyroidism and ophthalmopathy. Study-level findings and limits: The model identified upcoming ophthalmopathy a median about six months ahead of onset.

Newly diagnosed patients aged 18 to 65 had hyperthyroidism of under 2 months' duration. Clinical symptoms, serum thyroxine and TRAb, thyroid ultrasound and orbital computed tomography were used for the diagnoses. V gene TRBV12-3 or TRBV12-4 combines with J gene TRBJ2-5; 7 nucleotides agree with TRBD1. The sample taken for sequencing was peripheral blood or thyroid tissue (not recorded which). The clonotype was recovered from a woman younger than 30 with Graves' hyperthyroidism. CDR3 nucleotides: TGTGCCAGCAGCTCGGACAGGAGGAGGCAAGAGACCCAGTACTTC. This sequence encodes CASSSDRRRQETQYF.